The entry below describes one TCR beta chain. Its antigen remains unknown. In germline, CDR1 is MNHNS, CDR2 SASEGT. J lost 6 bases, V lost 10 bases, and 5 bases had no gene match. The CDR3 sequence is 13 residues long. The data originate from a study of post-analysis software for immune sequencing data. Study-wide findings and caveats: Relative to controls, patients had several TRBV segments at higher frequency, with TRBV5-6, TRBV5-1 and TRBV20-1 among these.

The authors incorporated unique molecular identifiers into the TCR beta cDNA libraries. TCRdb re-analysed the PCR reads in MiXCR, keeping a single row per CDR3 protein. This repertoire shows some 700,000 distinct CDR3 sequences, approximately 59% found once; its top ten account for about 11%. The gene calls are TRBV6-1 and TRBJ2-3; 12 bases fit TRBD2. Specimen: blood. This sequence was found in a girl aged 2 to 10 with multiple sclerosis. In DNA form, the CDR3 reads TGTGCCACTGGACTAGCGGGACGGGATACGCAGTATTTT. It translates to CATGLAGRDTQYF.